The clone carrying this T cell receptor (beta chain) was detected many times. Treatment here: PENTA 11 planned treatment interruption arm or continuous ART arm. Naive CD4+ CD45RA+ CD45RO- T cells were FACS-sorted from thawed PBMCs. This entry comes from a study of HIV-infected children after antiretroviral therapy interruption. Study as a whole: Children were on planned treatment interruption or continuous treatment. Interruption-arm sampling covered weeks 0, 12, interruption end (24 or 48), and about 3 years post-study.

The CDR3 has 16 residues. J gave up 5 bases and V 0 bases, and 6 bases lay outside the gene matches. Germline V lookup: CDR1 KGHSH, CDR2 LQKENI. A 3' RACE protocol on RNA, with unique molecular identifiers, produced the TCR library. TCRdb fed the 3' RACE reads into MiXCR, producing one record per CDR3 protein. This table has about 15,000 distinct CDR3 sequences, 3.4% appearing once. The starting material was CD45RA+ CD4+ T cells from PBMCs, obtained from a donor given antiretroviral therapy, either interrupted or continuous. Subset in this sample: naive CD4+ CD45RA+ CD45RO- T cells. The chain employs TRBV18 and TRBJ2-5; the match to TRBD1 covers 10 bases. The sequence came from a child aged 2 to 17 with HIV. CDR3 amino acids: CASSPPWDRGRETQYF. The DNA for the CDR3 is TGTGCCAGCTCACCACCGTGGGACAGGGGTCGGGAGACCCAGTACTTC.